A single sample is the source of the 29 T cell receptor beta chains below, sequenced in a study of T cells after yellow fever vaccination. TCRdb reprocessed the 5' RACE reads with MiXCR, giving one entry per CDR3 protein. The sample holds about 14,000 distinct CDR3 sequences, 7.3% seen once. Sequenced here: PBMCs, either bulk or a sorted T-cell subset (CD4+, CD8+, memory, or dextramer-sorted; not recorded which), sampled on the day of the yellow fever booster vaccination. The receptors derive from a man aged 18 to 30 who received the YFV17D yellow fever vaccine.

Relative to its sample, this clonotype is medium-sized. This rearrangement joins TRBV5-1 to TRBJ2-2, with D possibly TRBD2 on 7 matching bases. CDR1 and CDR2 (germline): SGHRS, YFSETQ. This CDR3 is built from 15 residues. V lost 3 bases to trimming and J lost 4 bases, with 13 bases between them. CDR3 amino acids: CASSSRGASTGELFF. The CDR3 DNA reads TGCGCCAGCAGCTCACGGGGGGCGTCCACCGGGGAGCTGTTTTTT.

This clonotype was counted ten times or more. The CDR3 bases are TGTGCCAGCAGCTGGCGTGGTACCGGGGAGCTGTTTTTT. Protein: CASSWRGTGELFF. The chain links TRBV7-3 to TRBJ2-2; D remains ambiguous. Germline-derived CDR1 and CDR2 are SGHTA and FQGTGA. The V end lost 4 bases, the J end lost 5 bases, and 8 bases lay between the germline ends. This CDR3 spans 13 amino acids.

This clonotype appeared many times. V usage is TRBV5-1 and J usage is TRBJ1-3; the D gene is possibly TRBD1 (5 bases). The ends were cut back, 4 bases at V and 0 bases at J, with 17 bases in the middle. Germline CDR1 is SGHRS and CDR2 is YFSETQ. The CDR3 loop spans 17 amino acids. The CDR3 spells CASSLQDWGHSGNTIYF. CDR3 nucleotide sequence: TGCGCCAGCAGCCTACAGGATTGGGGTCACTCTGGAAACACCATATATTTT.

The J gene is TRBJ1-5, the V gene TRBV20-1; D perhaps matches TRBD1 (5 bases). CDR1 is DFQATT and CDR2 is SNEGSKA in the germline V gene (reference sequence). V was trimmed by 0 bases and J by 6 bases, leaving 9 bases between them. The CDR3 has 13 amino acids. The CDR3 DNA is TGCAGTGCTAGAGAGGGGCTAGCTCAGCCCCAGCATTTT. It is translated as CSAREGLAQPQHF.

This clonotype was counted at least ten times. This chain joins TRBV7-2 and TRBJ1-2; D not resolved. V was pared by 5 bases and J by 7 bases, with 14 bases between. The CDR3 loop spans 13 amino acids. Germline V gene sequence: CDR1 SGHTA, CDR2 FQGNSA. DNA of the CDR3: TGTGCCAGCAGCCGACCGGTGGTGGGTGGCTACACCTTC. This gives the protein CASSRPVVGGYTF.

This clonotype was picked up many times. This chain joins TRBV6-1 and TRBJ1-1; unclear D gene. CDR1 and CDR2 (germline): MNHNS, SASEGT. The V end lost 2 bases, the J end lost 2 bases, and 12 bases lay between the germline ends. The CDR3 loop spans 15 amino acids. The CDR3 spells CASSEPSRTNTEAFF. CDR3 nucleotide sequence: TGTGCCAGCAGTGAACCGTCCAGGACTAACACTGAAGCTTTCTTT.

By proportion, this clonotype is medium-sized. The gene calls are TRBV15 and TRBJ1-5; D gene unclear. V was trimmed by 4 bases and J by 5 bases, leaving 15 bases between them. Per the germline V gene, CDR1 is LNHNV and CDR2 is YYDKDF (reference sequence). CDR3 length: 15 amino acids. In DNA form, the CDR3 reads TGTGCCACCAGCATCCCCACAGCCCCCTATCAGCCCCAGCATTTT. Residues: CATSIPTAPYQPQHF.

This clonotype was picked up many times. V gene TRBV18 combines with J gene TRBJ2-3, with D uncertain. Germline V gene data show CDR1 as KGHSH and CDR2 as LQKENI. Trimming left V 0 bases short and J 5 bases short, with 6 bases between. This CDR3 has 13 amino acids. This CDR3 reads CASSPPLGDTQYF. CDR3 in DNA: TGTGCCAGCTCACCACCGTTGGGAGATACGCAGTATTTT.

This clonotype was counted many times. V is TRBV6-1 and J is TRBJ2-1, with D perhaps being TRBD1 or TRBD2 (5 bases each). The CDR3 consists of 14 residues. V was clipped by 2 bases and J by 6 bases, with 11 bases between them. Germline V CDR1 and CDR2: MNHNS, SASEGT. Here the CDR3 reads CASSEIGARNEQFF. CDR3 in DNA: TGTGCCAGCAGTGAAATCGGGGCCCGCAATGAGCAGTTCTTC.

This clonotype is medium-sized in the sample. The chain's CDR3 is CASSLIPPLSTGMGNSPLHF. CDR3 sequence (DNA): TGTGCCAGCAGTTTAATTCCCCCCCTTAGCACGGGGATGGGGAATTCACCCCTCCACTTT. V usage is TRBV28 and J usage is TRBJ1-6; D not resolved. The CDR3 is 20 amino acids. Trimming shortened V by 2 bases and J by 7 bases, and 27 bases separated the two germline ends. Germline V CDR1 and CDR2: MDHEN, SYDVKM. Together with reference TRBV28 and TRBJ1-6, the CDR3 gives the full variable domain: DVKVTQSSRYLVKRTGEKVFLECVQDMDHENMFWYRQDPGLGLRLIYFSYDVKMKEKGDIPEGYSVSREKKERFSLILESASTNQTSMYLCASSLIPPLSTGMGNSPLHFGNGTRLTVT.

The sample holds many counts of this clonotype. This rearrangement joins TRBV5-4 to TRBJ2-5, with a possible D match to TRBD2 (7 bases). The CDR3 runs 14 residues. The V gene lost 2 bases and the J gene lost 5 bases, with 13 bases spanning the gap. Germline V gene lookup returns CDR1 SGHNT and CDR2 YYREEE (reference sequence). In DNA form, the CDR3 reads TGTGCCAGCAGCTTAAGGGGGGGGAGCGAGACCCAGTACTTC. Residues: CASSLRGGSETQYF.

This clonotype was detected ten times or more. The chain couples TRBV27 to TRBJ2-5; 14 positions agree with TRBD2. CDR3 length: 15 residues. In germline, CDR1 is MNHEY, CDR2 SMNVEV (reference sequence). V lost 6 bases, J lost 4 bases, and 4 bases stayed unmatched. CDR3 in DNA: TGTGCCAGCAGGCGACTAGCGGGGGGGCCAGAGACCCAGTACTTC. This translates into CASRRLAGGPETQYF.

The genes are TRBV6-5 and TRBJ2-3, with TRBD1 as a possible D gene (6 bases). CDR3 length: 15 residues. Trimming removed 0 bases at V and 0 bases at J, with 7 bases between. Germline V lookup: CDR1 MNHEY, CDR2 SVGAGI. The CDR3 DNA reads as TGTGCCAGCAGTTACTCGGGGGCTAGCACAGATACGCAGTATTTT. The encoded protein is CASSYSGASTDTQYF.

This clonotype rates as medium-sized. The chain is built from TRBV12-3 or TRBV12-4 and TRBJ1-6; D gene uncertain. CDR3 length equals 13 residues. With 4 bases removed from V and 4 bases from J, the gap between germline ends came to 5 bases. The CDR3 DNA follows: TGTGCCAGCAGTTCAAGATATAATTCACCCCTCCACTTT. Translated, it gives CASSSRYNSPLHF.

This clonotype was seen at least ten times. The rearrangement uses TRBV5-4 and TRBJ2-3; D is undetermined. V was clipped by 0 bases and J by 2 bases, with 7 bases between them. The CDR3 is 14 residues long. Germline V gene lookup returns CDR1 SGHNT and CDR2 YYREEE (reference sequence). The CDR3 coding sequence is TGTGCCAGCAGCTTGGGGGGTTCCACAGATACGCAGTATTTT. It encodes CASSLGGSTDTQYF.

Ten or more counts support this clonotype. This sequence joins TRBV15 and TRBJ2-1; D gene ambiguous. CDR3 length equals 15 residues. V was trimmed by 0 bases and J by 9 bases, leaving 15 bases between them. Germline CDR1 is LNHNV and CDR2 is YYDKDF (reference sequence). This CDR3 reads CATSRDVSALGEQFF. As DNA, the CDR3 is TGTGCCACCAGCAGAGACGTTTCGGCGCTGGGTGAGCAGTTCTTC.

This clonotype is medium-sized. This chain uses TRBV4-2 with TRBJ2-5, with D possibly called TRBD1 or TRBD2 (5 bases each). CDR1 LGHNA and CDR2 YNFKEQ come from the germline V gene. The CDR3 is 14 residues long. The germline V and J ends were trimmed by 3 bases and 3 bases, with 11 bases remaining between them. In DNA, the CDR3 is TGTGCCAGCAGCCAGGGGGACGCGGAAGAGACCCAGTACTTC. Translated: CASSQGDAEETQYF.

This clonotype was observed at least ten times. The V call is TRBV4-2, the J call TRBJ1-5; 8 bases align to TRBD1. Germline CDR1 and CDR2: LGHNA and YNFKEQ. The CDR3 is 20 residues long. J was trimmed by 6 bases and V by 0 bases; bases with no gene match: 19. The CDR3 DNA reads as TGTGCCAGCAGCCAAGATAGGGACAGGCGGAGGTTTTTCGCGGGTCAGCCCCAGCATTTT. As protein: CASSQDRDRRRFFAGQPQHF.

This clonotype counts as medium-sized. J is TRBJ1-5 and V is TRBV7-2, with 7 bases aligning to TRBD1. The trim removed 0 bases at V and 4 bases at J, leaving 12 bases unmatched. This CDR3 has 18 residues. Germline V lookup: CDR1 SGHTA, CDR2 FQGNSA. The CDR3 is CASSLAGGAARGNQPQHF. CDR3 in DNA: TGTGCCAGCAGCTTAGCTGGGGGGGCTGCCAGGGGGAATCAGCCCCAGCATTTT. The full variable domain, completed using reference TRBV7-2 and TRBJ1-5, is GAGVSQSPSNKVTEKGKDVELRCDPISGHTALYWYRQSLGQGLEFLIYFQGNSAPDKSGLPSDRFSAERTGGSVSTLTIQRTQQEDSAVYLCASSLAGGAARGNQPQHFGDGTRLSIL.

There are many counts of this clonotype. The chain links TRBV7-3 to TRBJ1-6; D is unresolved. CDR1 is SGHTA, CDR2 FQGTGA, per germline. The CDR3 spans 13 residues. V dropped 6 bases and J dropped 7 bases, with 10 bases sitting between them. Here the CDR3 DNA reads TGTGCCAGCAGGCGCAGTGGGAATTCACCCCTCCACTTT. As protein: CASRRSGNSPLHF.

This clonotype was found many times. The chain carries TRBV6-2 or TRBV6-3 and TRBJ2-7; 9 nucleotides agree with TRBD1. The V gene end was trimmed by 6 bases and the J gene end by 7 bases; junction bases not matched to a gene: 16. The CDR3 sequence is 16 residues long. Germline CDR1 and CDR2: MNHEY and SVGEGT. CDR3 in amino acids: CASSPAWGQGHLEQYF. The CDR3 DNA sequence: TGTGCCAGCAGCCCCGCTTGGGGACAGGGACACTTGGAGCAGTACTTC.

CDR3 bases: TGCAGCGTACGGGACATATACGTTCAGTACTTC. Its translation: CSVRDIYVQYF. The J gene is TRBJ2-4, the V gene TRBV29-1; TRBD1 might be the D (6 bases). Trimming removed 6 bases from V and 11 bases from J, with 14 bases in between. This CDR3 has 11 residues. Germline V gene lookup returns CDR1 SQVTM and CDR2 ANQGSEA.

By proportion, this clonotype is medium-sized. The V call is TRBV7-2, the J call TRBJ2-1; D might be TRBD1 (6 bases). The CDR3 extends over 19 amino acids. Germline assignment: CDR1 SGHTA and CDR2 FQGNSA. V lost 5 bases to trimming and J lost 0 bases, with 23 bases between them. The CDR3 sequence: CASSPQGLLTVSSYNEQFF. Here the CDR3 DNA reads TGTGCCAGCAGCCCTCAGGGGCTCCTAACGGTTAGCTCCTACAATGAGCAGTTCTTC.

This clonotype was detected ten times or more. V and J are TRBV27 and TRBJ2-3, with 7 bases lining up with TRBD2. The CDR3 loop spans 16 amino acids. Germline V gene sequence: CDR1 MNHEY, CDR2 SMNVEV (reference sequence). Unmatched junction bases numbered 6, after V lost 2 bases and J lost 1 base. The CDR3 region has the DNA TGTGCCAGCAGTTTACGGACTAGAAGTGGCACAGATACGCAGTATTTT. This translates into CASSLRTRSGTDTQYF.

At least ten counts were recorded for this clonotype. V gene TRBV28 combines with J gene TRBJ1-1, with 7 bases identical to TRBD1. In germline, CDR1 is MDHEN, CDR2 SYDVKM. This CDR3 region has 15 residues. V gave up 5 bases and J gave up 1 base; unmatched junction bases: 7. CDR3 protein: CASSPRGQPNTEAFF. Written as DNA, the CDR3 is TGTGCCAGCAGTCCTAGGGGACAGCCGAACACTGAAGCTTTCTTT.

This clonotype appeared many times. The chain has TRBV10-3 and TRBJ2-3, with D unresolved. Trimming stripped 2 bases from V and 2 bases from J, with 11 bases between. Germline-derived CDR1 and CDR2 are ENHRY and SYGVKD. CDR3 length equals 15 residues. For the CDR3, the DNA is TGTGCCATCAGTGAGACGACCTATTTCACAGATACGCAGTATTTT. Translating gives CAISETTYFTDTQYF.

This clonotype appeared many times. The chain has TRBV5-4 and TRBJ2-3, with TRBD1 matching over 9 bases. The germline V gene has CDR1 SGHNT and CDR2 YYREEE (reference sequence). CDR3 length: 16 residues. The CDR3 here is CASGGSGTGSIDTQYF. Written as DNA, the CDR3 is TGTGCGTCTGGGGGATCCGGGACAGGGTCTATAGATACGCAGTATTTT. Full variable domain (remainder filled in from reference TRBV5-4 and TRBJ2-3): ETGVTQSPTHLIKTRGQQVTLRCSSQSGHNTVSWYQQALGQGPQFIFQYYREEENGRGNFPPRFSGLQFPNYSSELNVNALELDDSALYLCASGGSGTGSIDTQYFGPGTRLTVL.

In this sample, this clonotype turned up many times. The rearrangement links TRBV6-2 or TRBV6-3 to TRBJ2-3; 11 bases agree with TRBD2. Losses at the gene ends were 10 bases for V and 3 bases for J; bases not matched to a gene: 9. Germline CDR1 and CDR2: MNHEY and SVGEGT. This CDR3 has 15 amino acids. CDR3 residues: CATQLAGDSTDTQYF. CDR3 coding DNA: TGTGCCACGCAACTAGCGGGGGACTCTACAGATACGCAGTATTTT.

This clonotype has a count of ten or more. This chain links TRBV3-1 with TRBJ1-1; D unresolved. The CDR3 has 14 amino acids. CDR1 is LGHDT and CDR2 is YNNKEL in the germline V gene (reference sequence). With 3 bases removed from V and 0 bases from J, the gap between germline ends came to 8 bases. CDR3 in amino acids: CASSQRVLNTEAFF. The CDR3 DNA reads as TGTGCCAGCAGCCAGAGGGTTTTGAACACTGAAGCTTTCTTT.